This T cell receptor beta chain stems from a study of T cell repertoires in cytomegalovirus infection. TCRdb passed the reads through MiXCR, listing each CDR3 protein once. The sample lists 350,000 to 500,000 distinct CDR3 sequences, around 32% occurring once. The CDR3 consists of 14 residues. On this clonotype: This may stem from a read error, because a much larger clone lies one nucleotide away.

The chain combines TRBV12-3 or TRBV12-4 with TRBJ2-7, with a possible D match to TRBD1 (5 bases). The specimen was PBMCs. The sequence came from a human donor in good health (CMV status not recorded). Some clones in this sample may be carry-over from other donors' samples. CDR3 sequence (DNA): TGTGCCAGCAGTTTCAGGGTAGCCTCCTACGATCAGTACTTC. Translating it yields CASSFRVASYDQYF.